The 26 T cell receptor beta chains below all came from one sample that was sequenced in a study of beta chain features in type 1 diabetes. Overall study results and limits: Researchers report that Type 1 diabetes patients had moderately but significantly shorter TCRB CDR3s across all four CD4+ subsets.

The entirety of the isolated RNA underwent reverse transcription, so expressed TCRB transcripts were sequenced. The method was immunoSEQ multiplex PCR; TCRdb's version includes in-frame clones alone and lacks a portion of them. The repertoire holds around 130,000 clones, with roughly 10% as singletons. Their specific antigens are unknown. Specimen: central memory CD4+ T cells from blood. Receptors originate from a man aged 25 to 40 with type 1 diabetes.

The V call is TRBV4-3, the J call TRBJ1-2, with TRBD1 matching over 7 bases. The ends lost 4 bases at V and 6 bases at J; junction bases unmatched: 5. Germline V gene data show CDR1 as LGHNA and CDR2 as YSLEER. The CDR3 runs 13 residues. The CDR3 is CASSLGTADGYTF. The CDR3 region has the DNA TGCGCCAGCAGCCTAGGGACAGCCGATGGCTACACCTTC.

V gene TRBV6-6 combines with J gene TRBJ2-1; 10 bases line up with TRBD2. The ends lost 9 bases at V and 1 base at J; junction bases unmatched: 9. The CDR3 sequence is 16 residues long. CDR1 is MNHNY, CDR2 SVGAGI, per germline (reference sequence). The CDR3 DNA reads TGTGCCAGTCATGGGAGCGGGGGGGGTTCCTACAATGAGCAGTTCTTC. This encodes CASHGSGGGSYNEQFF.

This clone has a handful of counts. The J gene is TRBJ1-1, the V gene TRBV7-2; TRBD1 might be the D (6 bases). Germline assignment: CDR1 SGHTA and CDR2 FQGNSA. V lost 4 bases, J lost 1 base, and 13 bases lay in between. The CDR3 runs to 15 residues. This CDR3 is CASSSFPRGNTEAFF. As DNA, the CDR3 is TGTGCCAGCAGCTCCTTCCCCAGGGGGAACACTGAAGCTTTCTTT.

The sample holds a few counts of this clone. This CDR3 is CASTSTGSGGYTF. In nucleotides, the CDR3 is TGTGCCAGCACCAGTACCGGCAGCGGTGGCTACACCTTC. This sequence joins TRBV9 and TRBJ1-2; D unclear. Per germline, CDR1 SGDLS and CDR2 YYNGEE. The V gene lost 6 bases and the J gene lost 7 bases, with 16 bases spanning the gap. The CDR3 consists of 13 residues.

This clone was seen a handful of times. The gene calls are TRBV29-1 and TRBJ2-3, with D perhaps TRBD1 (5 bases). This CDR3 spans 14 amino acids. V was trimmed by 2 bases and J by 1 base, leaving 10 bases between them. The V gene's germline CDR1 is SQVTM and CDR2 ANQGSEA. The CDR3 loop reads CSVESGLRTDTQYF. CDR3 in DNA: TGCAGCGTTGAATCAGGGTTGCGCACAGATACGCAGTATTTT.

This sequence joins TRBV2 and TRBJ2-2; 7 bases fit TRBD1. The trim removed 8 bases at V and 1 base at J, leaving 4 bases unmatched. This CDR3 comprises 14 residues. The germline V gene has CDR1 SNHLY and CDR2 FYNNEI. The DNA of the CDR3 is TGTGCCAGCTCCTGGACAGGGAACACCGGGGAGCTGTTTTTT. Protein sequence: CASSWTGNTGELFF.

The rearrangement joins TRBV30 to TRBJ2-4; 13 positions match TRBD2. V gave up 5 bases and J gave up 8 bases; unmatched junction bases: 3. The germline V gene has CDR1 GTSNPN and CDR2 SVGIG (reference sequence). CDR3 length equals 13 residues. This CDR3 reads CAWGGLAGDIQYF. As DNA, the CDR3 is TGTGCCTGGGGTGGACTAGCGGGGGACATTCAGTACTTC.

This clone has more than one count but fewer than ten. This chain links TRBV5-1 with TRBJ2-7, with D tentatively TRBD1 (6 bases). The CDR3 has 13 residues. Germline V lookup: CDR1 SGHRS, CDR2 YFSETQ. Trimming took off 2 bases at V and 2 bases at J, with 8 bases between the two ends. CDR3 coding DNA: TGCGCCAGCAGCTTTGACAGGACCTACGAGCAGTACTTC. Protein: CASSFDRTYEQYF.

The J gene is TRBJ1-1, the V gene TRBV18; weak D call: TRBD1 (6 bases). The CDR3 consists of 14 residues. Germline-derived CDR1 and CDR2 are KGHSH and LQKENI. Trimming took 7 bases from V and 4 from J, leaving 16 bases between them. The CDR3 DNA follows: TGTGCCAGCTTATCTAAACAGGGAACCACTGAAGCTTTCTTT. It codes for CASLSKQGTTEAFF. The whole variable domain, filled in from reference TRBV18 and TRBJ1-1, reads NAGVMQNPRHLVRRRGQEARLRCSPMKGHSHVYWYRQLPEEGLKFMVYLQKENIIDESGMPKERFSAEFPKEGPSILRIQQVVRGDSAAYFCASLSKQGTTEAFFGQGTRLTVV.

V and J are TRBV7-9 and TRBJ2-7; D is possibly TRBD1 (6 bases). This CDR3 is 14 amino acids long. The germline CDR1 and CDR2 sequences are SEHNR and FQNEAQ (reference sequence). Between the trimmed V and J ends, which lost 6 bases and 2 bases, there was a span of 14 bases. CDR3 nucleotides: TGTGCCAGCAGTCAGTTACAGGGACCCTACGAGCAGTACTTC. Amino acid sequence: CASSQLQGPYEQYF.

The V gene is TRBV11-3, the J gene TRBJ1-1; D is ambiguous. The V and J ends lost 5 bases and 5 bases respectively, with 18 bases between them. Looked up from germline, CDR1 is SGHNT and CDR2 is YENEEA. The CDR3 runs 15 residues. Here the CDR3 reads CASSLGRARGTEAFF. CDR3 DNA: TGTGCCAGCAGCCTAGGGAGGGCGAGAGGTACTGAAGCTTTCTTT.

This clone was counted many times. The gene calls are TRBV29-1 and TRBJ2-3, with TRBD1 matching over 8 bases. The CDR3 covers 14 residues. V was clipped by 7 bases and J by 8 bases; unmatched bases: 14. CDR1 and CDR2 from the germline V gene are SQVTM and ANQGSEA. CDR3 loop: CSDKDRAGAGTQYF. The CDR3 DNA is TGCAGCGACAAGGACAGGGCAGGAGCGGGTACGCAGTATTTT.

The table lists this clone with a few counts. A much bigger clone sits one base away, suggesting this may be a read error. Other DNA sequences in this specimen translate into the identical CDR3. The chain has TRBV11-1 and TRBJ2-1, with TRBD2 matching over 9 bases. Germline assignment: CDR1 SGHAT and CDR2 FQDESV (reference sequence). The CDR3 runs 16 residues. V was clipped by 2 bases and J by 1 base; unmatched bases: 3. The CDR3 region has the DNA TGTGCCAGCAGCTTATCGCTAGCGGGGTCCTACAATGAGCAGTTCTTC. It specifies CASSLSLAGSYNEQFF.

In its sample, this clone was seen a few times. This chain connects TRBV5-4 to TRBJ2-5, with 11 bases fitting TRBD2. V trimming: 5 bases; J trimming: 3 bases; junction bases outside the gene matches: 6. Germline CDR1 reads SGHNT; CDR2 reads YYREEE (reference sequence). This CDR3 is 15 amino acids long. In nucleotides, the CDR3 is TGTGCCAGCAGTTCGGGGACTAGCGGAAAAGAGACCCAGTACTTC. It is translated as CASSSGTSGKETQYF.

The chain couples TRBV7-9 to TRBJ1-6; no clear D. The CDR3 is made up of 13 amino acids. Trimming took off 0 bases at V and 14 bases at J, with 11 bases between the two ends. Germline lookup yields CDR1 SEHNR and CDR2 FQNEAQ (reference sequence). The CDR3: CASSLALGRALHF. For the CDR3, the DNA is TGTGCCAGCAGCTTAGCGCTCGGGAGGGCCCTCCACTTT.

The chain joins TRBV28 to TRBJ1-5; D remains ambiguous. The germline CDR1 and CDR2 sequences are MDHEN and SYDVKM. V lost 3 bases to trimming and J lost 2 bases, with 11 bases between them. The CDR3 spans 15 residues. DNA for the CDR3: TGTGCCAGCAGTTTCAGTGTCTTGGGCAATCAGCCCCAGCATTTT. It specifies CASSFSVLGNQPQHF.

This clone was detected a few times. The chain links TRBV15 to TRBJ2-7; D may be TRBD1 (6 bases). CDR3 length: 15 amino acids. CDR1 is LNHNV and CDR2 is YYDKDF in the germline V gene (reference sequence). V gave up 0 bases and J gave up 2 bases, with 11 bases separating them. CDR3 nucleotides: TGTGCCACCAGCAGAGATCCCGGACAGACCTACGAGCAGTACTTC. Its translation: CATSRDPGQTYEQYF.

A few counts support this clone. The V and J genes are TRBV7-2 and TRBJ2-1; 9 nucleotides align to TRBD1. Looked up from germline, CDR1 is SGHTA and CDR2 is FQGNSA. The CDR3 sequence is 14 residues long. J lost 9 bases, V lost 3 bases, and 6 bases had no gene match. Written as DNA, the CDR3 is TGTGCCAGCAGCTTCCAGACAGGGGGGAGTGAGCAGTTCTTC. Protein product: CASSFQTGGSEQFF.

This clone was counted a few times. V is TRBV4-1 and J is TRBJ2-5, with 7 positions matching TRBD2. CDR3 length equals 15 residues. Germline trimming cut 3 bases from V and 3 bases from J; bases unmatched to any gene: 7. Germline assignment: CDR1 MGHRA and CDR2 YSYEKL. The CDR3 coding sequence is TGCGCCAGCAGCCACCCTCCTCGGGGGGAAGAGACCCAGTACTTC. Encoded protein: CASSHPPRGEETQYF.

The chain employs TRBV2 and TRBJ2-3; D remains unclear. The CDR3 runs 15 residues. Germline assignment: CDR1 SNHLY and CDR2 FYNNEI. Trimming shortened V by 6 bases and J by 1 base, and 14 bases separated the two germline ends. DNA of the CDR3: TGTGCCAGCAGCAAACCTTCTGGAGGCACAGATACGCAGTATTTT. This gives the protein CASSKPSGGTDTQYF. The full variable domain, with the rest looked up from reference TRBV2 and TRBJ2-3, is EPEVTQTPSHQVTQMGQEVILRCVPISNHLYFYWYRQILGQKVEFLVSFYNNEISEKSEIFDDQFSVERPDGSNFTLKIRSTKLEDSAMYFCASSKPSGGTDTQYFGPGTRLTVL.

This clone has only a few counts. The chain couples TRBV18 to TRBJ2-5; no clear D gene. The V gene's germline CDR1 is KGHSH and CDR2 LQKENI. The germline V and J ends were trimmed by 3 bases and 4 bases, with 15 bases remaining between them. CDR3 length: 15 amino acids. DNA for the CDR3: TGTGCCAGCTCACCCAGCTCAATAACGGGAGAGACCCAGTACTTC. Translating gives CASSPSSITGETQYF.

The sample holds many counts of this clone. This chain connects TRBV11-2 to TRBJ2-3; a possible D gene is TRBD2 (5 bases). Trimming cost V 1 base and J 1 base, with 12 bases left between them. CDR3 size: 16 residues. Germline CDR1 and CDR2: SGHAT and FQNNGV. The DNA of the CDR3 is TGTGCCAGCAGCTTAGGCGCTAGCAGACGCACAGATACGCAGTATTTT. Residues: CASSLGASRRTDTQYF.

A few counts support this clone. The V call is TRBV9, the J call TRBJ2-1; weak D call: TRBD1 (6 bases). The CDR3 consists of 14 residues. With 0 bases removed from V and 9 bases from J, the gap between germline ends came to 13 bases. The germline V gene encodes CDR1 SGDLS and CDR2 YYNGEE. CDR3 nucleotide sequence: TGTGCCAGCAGCGTAGGTGCAGGGGCCCTTGAGCAGTTCTTC. Translated, it gives CASSVGAGALEQFF.

The V and J genes are TRBV7-9 and TRBJ2-3; D is unresolved. The CDR3 extends over 13 amino acids. CDR1 SEHNR and CDR2 FQNEAQ come from the germline V gene (reference sequence). V was clipped by 2 bases and J by 5 bases, with 8 bases between them. CDR3 nucleotides: TGTGCCAGCAGCTTAATTAGAGGAGATACGCAGTATTTT. It is translated as CASSLIRGDTQYF.

The sample holds a few counts of this clone. The chain couples TRBV29-1 to TRBJ2-3; TRBD2 aligns across 8 bases. Germline V gene data show CDR1 as SQVTM and CDR2 as ANQGSEA. Trimming cost V 6 bases and J 8 bases; bases outside gene matches: 13. The CDR3 is made up of 14 amino acids. Here the CDR3 reads CSVQTSGRWGTQYF. In nucleotides, the CDR3 is TGCAGCGTCCAAACTAGCGGCCGGTGGGGTACGCAGTATTTT.

This clone was observed a few times. The V call is TRBV6-6, the J call TRBJ1-5; D perhaps matches TRBD1 (6 bases). The CDR3 has 12 amino acids. Trimming stripped 6 bases from V and 10 bases from J, with 13 bases between. CDR1 MNHNY and CDR2 SVGAGI come from the germline V gene (reference sequence). The CDR3 is CASRDSPGPQHF. In DNA, the CDR3 is TGTGCCAGCAGGGACAGCCCTGGACCCCAGCATTTT.